Reported below is one T cell receptor (beta chain). The specificity of this receptor is unknown. No base qualities exist here, and no much larger clone lies one base off it. The immunoSEQ Assay, a bias-controlled multiplex PCR, was used to amplify TCRbeta CDR3 regions from genomic DNA. The original methods were these. The number of nucleated cells in each sample was estimated by amplification of reference gene primers within the assay. To quantify the absolute abundance of each unique TCRbeta CDR3 rearrangement, sequence reads were collapsed and filtered. For each sample, productive Simpson clonality was calculated by taking the square root of Simpson's diversity index across productive rearrangements. In its TCRdb copy, this immuneACCESS table keeps in-frame sequences only and misses some clones. Where compared with another copy, unresolved V genes explain less than half of these, and the others have no known cause. V and J calls and clone size come straight from that table; D and trimming were deduced from the DNA. The sample contains about 400,000 clones, 70% to 90% of them found a single time. The ten largest clonotypes hold around 3% of the sample.

This sample stems from a study of blood T cell repertoires in COVID-19 (dated by TCRdb to about 2020). For the wider study: Samples from collaborators originated in the United States, Italy and Spain and spanned both the acute and convalescent phases of COVID-19. The material from the prospective study consisted of cDNA or gDNA derived from T cells, B-cell-depleted T cells, or PBMCs. The dataset comprised deeply sampled blood TCRbeta repertoires from subjects exposed to, actively infected with, or recovered from COVID-19. The repertoires were made available in a free public database intended to serve as a resource for research on the immune response to SARS-CoV-2. Samples came from the ongoing ImmuneRACE study (first 160 participants) plus 1,254 subjects from 6 global collaborators. Sample metadata almost always included a de-identified subject ID, COVID-19 status, age in years and sex. Where available, HLA class I and class II types were taken from metadata supplied by the sample provider and were not determined by assay-based typing. The paper as a whole reports these results and caveats: The amount of clinical and demographic metadata varied by source and participant and was provided uncurated.

Collaborating institutions collected whole blood in K2EDTA tubes following their own protocols. For TCRbeta analysis, collaborators shipped samples in one of three forms: frozen whole blood, isolated PBMCs, or DNA extracted from either of those sample types. Including the terminal cysteine and phenylalanine, the CDR3 comprises 16 residues. Just the 48-base CDR3 DNA is kept, in frame starting at base 1. As encoded in the germline V gene, CDR1 is SGHRS while CDR2 is YFSETQ. The trim is 0 bases for V and 1 base for J, with a gap of 11 bases between the germline ends. Here the chain combines TRBV5-1 and TRBJ2-1; the D gene remains uncertain. Sequenced input: peripheral blood. The sequence came from a human donor in a cohort sampled during active COVID-19. The DNA reads as follows: TGCGCCAGCAGCTTGGGTGGCTCCCGATCCTACAATGAGCAGTTCTTC. Its protein is CASSLGGSRSYNEQFF.